The 20 T cell receptor beta chains below were found in one sample sequenced in a study of shared clonotypes between healthy human individuals. Assay used: immunoSEQ multiplex PCR; TCRdb lists only in-frame clones, some missing. The sample comprises under 850,000 clones, about two thirds of which are singletons, and over 1.5% rests with the top ten. The sample taken for sequencing was memory CD4+ T cells sorted from blood. Subset indicated: CD45RA-negative fraction. The source of these receptors is a woman aged 30 to 39 in good health.

The count of this clone is one. This chain links TRBV4-1 with TRBJ1-1; D unresolved. Germline CDR1 is MGHRA and CDR2 is YSYEKL. The CDR3 runs to 17 residues. Trimming took 2 bases from V and 4 from J, leaving 20 bases between them. CDR3 nucleotides: TGCGCCAGCAGCCAACCTTTAACACACGACGGCGGCACTGAAGCTTTCTTT. Translation: CASSQPLTHDGGTEAFF.

The genes are TRBV5-1 and TRBJ2-7, with 8 bases that match TRBD2. Germline V gene lookup returns CDR1 SGHRS and CDR2 YFSETQ. The CDR3 runs 13 residues. Losses at the gene ends were 7 bases for V and 6 bases for J; bases not matched to a gene: 9. CDR3 in amino acids: CASGLAGGFEQYF. CDR3 nucleotides: TGCGCCAGCGGCCTAGCGGGTGGTTTCGAGCAGTACTTC.

This clone was counted many times. The CDR3 protein is CASSLGRDRAYQPQHF. The CDR3 bases are TGTGCCAGCAGCTTAGGTCGGGACAGGGCCTATCAGCCCCAGCATTTT. This rearrangement joins TRBV7-8 to TRBJ1-5, with 9 bases identical to TRBD1. The CDR3 contains 16 residues. Germline CDR1 is SGHVS and CDR2 is FQNEAQ. The J segment lost 5 bases and the V segment lost 1 base, leaving 6 bases of the junction unmatched. The full variable domain, rest sourced from reference TRBV7-8 and TRBJ1-5, is GAGVSQSPRYKVAKRGQDVALRCDPISGHVSLFWYQQALGQGPEFLTYFQNEAQLDKSGLPSDRFFAERPEGSVSTLKIQRTQQEDSAVYLCASSLGRDRAYQPQHFGDGTRLSIL.

This clone was seen only a few times. The chain employs TRBV27 and TRBJ2-7; TRBD2 matches 7 bases. There are 14 residues in the CDR3. The ends lost 3 bases at V and 2 bases at J; junction bases unmatched: 4. Germline assignment: CDR1 MNHEY and CDR2 SMNVEV (reference sequence). The CDR3 sequence: CASSLGGTPYEQYF. As DNA, the CDR3 is TGTGCCAGCAGTTTGGGAGGGACTCCCTACGAGCAGTACTTC.

CDR3: CASEPGLAADTQYF. The CDR3 region has the DNA TGTGCCAGCGAACCGGGACTAGCCGCCGATACGCAGTATTTT. J is TRBJ2-3 and V is TRBV6-1; 9 bases agree with TRBD2. With V trimmed by 8 bases and J by 6 bases, 9 bases remained unmatched. Germline V gene data show CDR1 as MNHNS and CDR2 as SASEGT. The CDR3 length is 14 residues.

The rearrangement joins TRBV28 to TRBJ2-5, with D tentatively TRBD2 (5 bases). Germline assignment: CDR1 MDHEN and CDR2 SYDVKM. Trimming left V 7 bases short and J 0 bases short, with 12 bases between. The CDR3 runs to 14 residues. The CDR3 region has the DNA TGTGCCAGCATTCCCCGAGGGAACCAAGAGACCCAGTACTTC. Protein product: CASIPRGNQETQYF. Full variable domain (outside the CDR3, taken from reference TRBV28 and TRBJ2-5): DVKVTQSSRYLVKRTGEKVFLECVQDMDHENMFWYRQDPGLGLRLIYFSYDVKMKEKGDIPEGYSVSREKKERFSLILESASTNQTSMYLCASIPRGNQETQYFGPGTRLLVL.

This chain uses TRBV4-1 with TRBJ1-5, with a tentative D call TRBD1 (5 bases). The V gene lost 4 bases and the J gene lost 6 bases, with 31 bases spanning the gap. This CDR3 is built from 20 residues. The V gene's germline CDR1 is MGHRA and CDR2 YSYEKL. DNA of the CDR3: TGCGCCAGCAGCCCTCACCCCCCGGGACTCGGGGTGTTTAACTCTCAGCCCCAGCATTTT. The encoded protein is CASSPHPPGLGVFNSQPQHF.

The chain couples TRBV5-4 to TRBJ2-3, with TRBD2 identical over 10 bases. From germline, CDR1 is SGHNT and CDR2 YYREEE (reference sequence). J gave up 2 bases and V 5 bases, and 5 bases lay outside the gene matches. The CDR3 sequence is 15 residues long. This CDR3 is CASRSGRVPTDTQYF. The CDR3 region has the DNA TGTGCCAGCAGGAGCGGGAGGGTCCCCACAGATACGCAGTATTTT.

The chain has TRBV6-5 and TRBJ1-2; the D gene is possibly TRBD1 (5 bases). The CDR3 totals 13 residues. V lost 4 bases to trimming and J lost 3 bases, with 9 bases between them. Looked up from germline, CDR1 is MNHEY and CDR2 is SVGAGI. In nucleotides, the CDR3 is TGTGCCAGCAGTTCAGGGTCTGACTATGGCTACACCTTC. Encoded protein: CASSSGSDYGYTF.

This clone was picked up many times. The chain uses TRBV21-1 and TRBJ1-5. TRBV21-1 is classified as a pseudogene. CDR3 size: 19 residues. DNA of the CDR3: TGTGCCAGCAGCTCAGACTACGGACACGTCACATATAGCAATCAGCCCCAGCATTTT. Its translation is CASSSDYGHVTYSNQPQHF.

This clone was recorded only once. V is TRBV6-1 and J is TRBJ2-3, with 8 bases lining up with TRBD1. Germline trimming cut 1 base from V and 4 bases from J; bases unmatched to any gene: 7. This CDR3 is 16 amino acids long. CDR1 MNHNS and CDR2 SASEGT come from the germline V gene. CDR3 in amino acids: CASSEVAGGIADTQYF. As DNA, the CDR3 is TGTGCCAGCAGTGAAGTGGCAGGGGGCATCGCAGATACGCAGTATTTT.

The count of this clone is one. This sequence joins TRBV9 and TRBJ2-2; 7 positions agree with TRBD2. This CDR3 has 16 residues. Per the germline V gene, CDR1 is SGDLS and CDR2 is YYNGEE. The V gene end was trimmed by 0 bases and the J gene end by 5 bases; junction bases not matched to a gene: 7. The CDR3 spells CASSVEAGVRTGELFF. The DNA for the CDR3 is TGTGCCAGCAGCGTAGAGGCGGGAGTAAGGACCGGGGAGCTGTTTTTT.

The chain is built from TRBV6-1 and TRBJ2-7; D ambiguous. Per germline, CDR1 MNHNS and CDR2 SASEGT. V lost 3 bases to trimming and J lost 6 bases, with 18 bases between them. The CDR3 is made up of 15 amino acids. Written as DNA, the CDR3 is TGTGCCAGCAGTGAGTCACAGAGTCTCCCTCTCGAGCAGTACTTC. Residues: CASSESQSLPLEQYF.

CDR3 sequence (DNA): TGCGCCAGCAGCTTGTTGGGACAGGGAAATACTTACTATGGCTACACCTTC. It is translated as CASSLLGQGNTYYGYTF. The chain joins TRBV5-1 to TRBJ1-2, with 9 bases matching TRBD1. Germline V lookup: CDR1 SGHRS, CDR2 YFSETQ. J was trimmed by 3 bases and V by 1 base; bases with no gene match: 10. This CDR3 contains 17 residues.

The rearrangement uses TRBV4-1 and TRBJ1-5; D unresolved. CDR1 is MGHRA and CDR2 is YSYEKL in the germline V gene. Trimming shortened V by 0 bases and J by 9 bases, and 12 bases separated the two germline ends. This CDR3 is 14 amino acids long. The CDR3 region has the DNA TGCGCCAGCAGCCAAGAAGGTCCCGTGACGCCCCAGCATTTT. It is translated as CASSQEGPVTPQHF.

This chain connects TRBV27 to TRBJ1-1; D might be TRBD1 (6 bases). Trimming removed 3 bases at V and 3 bases at J, with 23 bases between. Germline V gene lookup returns CDR1 MNHEY and CDR2 SMNVEV (reference sequence). The CDR3 length is 18 residues. The CDR3 protein is CASSFGVGQGIRHTEAFF. In nucleotides, the CDR3 is TGTGCCAGCAGTTTCGGGGTCGGGCAGGGGATAAGGCACACTGAAGCTTTCTTT.

This clone was seen only a few times. CDR3: CASSLEPERGYTF. In nucleotides, the CDR3 is TGCGCCAGCAGCTTGGAACCGGAAAGGGGCTACACCTTC. The chain is built from TRBV5-1 and TRBJ1-2; no clear D gene. This CDR3 has 13 amino acids. V dropped 0 bases and J dropped 8 bases, with 11 bases sitting between them. From germline, CDR1 is SGHRS and CDR2 YFSETQ.

The CDR3: CASSLIQGAGYGYTF. The CDR3 DNA follows: TGTGCCAGCAGCTTAATCCAGGGGGCAGGATATGGCTACACCTTC. V usage is TRBV13 and J usage is TRBJ1-2; 8 nucleotides agree with TRBD1. From germline, CDR1 is PRHDT and CDR2 FYEKMQ (reference sequence). V shed 2 bases, J shed 5 bases, and the junction held 7 bases outside the gene matches. The CDR3 has 15 residues.

This sequence joins TRBV25-1 and TRBJ2-7; 8 positions match TRBD1. Germline V gives CDR1 MGHDK, CDR2 SYGVNS. CDR3 length: 13 amino acids. V trimming: 8 bases; J trimming: 1 base; junction bases outside the gene matches: 4. In DNA form, the CDR3 reads TGTGCCAGCTTCGGACAGGGTTCCTACGAGCAGTACTTC. Translated, it gives CASFGQGSYEQYF.

The V call is TRBV7-9, the J call TRBJ2-5; 8 bases match TRBD1. The CDR3 has 16 amino acids. Germline V CDR1 and CDR2: SEHNR, FQNEAQ (reference sequence). The J segment lost 3 bases and the V segment lost 6 bases, leaving 12 bases of the junction unmatched. This CDR3 reads CASRRAGGIGKETQYF. The CDR3 DNA sequence: TGTGCCAGCAGACGAGCAGGGGGCATTGGGAAAGAGACCCAGTACTTC.